Shown below are 29 T cell receptor beta chains from a single sample sequenced in a study of blood T cell repertoires in COVID-19. Sequencing was performed with immunoSEQ multiplex PCR; in TCRdb, only in-frame clones are kept and a portion is missing. The sample holds fewer than 250,000 clones, approximately 86% seen once. Sequenced input: PBMCs or T cells enriched from blood (not recorded which). The receptors were gathered from a woman in her thirties or forties with acute COVID-19.

This rearrangement joins TRBV29-1 to TRBJ1-1; D gene unclear. CDR1 SQVTM and CDR2 ANQGSEA come from the germline V gene. The ends were cut back, 3 bases at V and 3 bases at J, with 14 bases in the middle. The CDR3 totals 14 residues. CDR3 nucleotide sequence: TGCAGCGTTGATTCAGGAGGGCGGGACACTGAAGCTTTCTTT. Amino acid sequence: CSVDSGGRDTEAFF.

The chain links TRBV7-6 to TRBJ2-3; 8 bases agree with TRBD2. Looked up from germline, CDR1 is SGHVS and CDR2 is FNYEAQ. V lost 3 bases to trimming and J lost 0 bases; unmatched junction nucleotides: 5. CDR3 length: 16 amino acids. The CDR3 nucleotides read TGTGCCAGCAGCTTGGGGAGCGGGGGTAGCACAGATACGCAGTATTTT. Its translation is CASSLGSGGSTDTQYF.

The rearrangement joins TRBV12-3 or TRBV12-4 to TRBJ1-2; D possibly corresponds to TRBD1 (6 bases). Trimming cost V 2 bases and J 8 bases, with 9 bases left between them. The CDR3 spans 12 residues. DNA for the CDR3: TGTGCCAGCAGTTTACTGGGGGCAGGCTACACCTTC. It specifies CASSLLGAGYTF.

The V call is TRBV12-3 or TRBV12-4, the J call TRBJ2-1; TRBD2 might be the D (6 bases). V shed 11 bases and J shed 6 bases, with 17 bases lying between them. There are 13 residues in the CDR3. The CDR3 sequence: CALRLGRSNEQFF. In nucleotides, the CDR3 is TGTGCCTTACGTTTAGGGAGGAGCAATGAGCAGTTCTTC.

The V gene is TRBV11-2, the J gene TRBJ1-2, with TRBD1 matching 9 bases. The CDR3 is made up of 13 amino acids. From germline, CDR1 is SGHAT and CDR2 FQNNGV. The ends lost 5 bases at V and 8 bases at J; junction bases unmatched: 6. The CDR3 loop reads CASSIGQGSGYTF. CDR3 nucleotides: TGTGCCAGCAGCATAGGACAGGGGTCGGGCTACACCTTC.

J is TRBJ2-4 and V is TRBV7-9; D is possibly TRBD1 (6 bases). This CDR3 region has 16 residues. Germline V lookup: CDR1 SEHNR, CDR2 FQNEAQ (reference sequence). Trimming left V 1 base short and J 2 bases short, with 12 bases between. The CDR3 nucleotides are TGTGCCAGCAGCTTAGGGGCAGGGGCCTCCAAAAACATTCAGTACTTC. Amino acids: CASSLGAGASKNIQYF.

This rearrangement joins TRBV3-1 (or the pseudogene TRBV3-2) to TRBJ1-5, with 9 bases fitting TRBD1. This CDR3 is built from 16 residues. Trimming at V came to 4 bases and at J to 2 bases, leaving 6 bases not matched to a gene. CDR1 and CDR2 from the germline V gene are LGHDT and YNNKEL (reference sequence). The CDR3 bases are TGTGCCAGCAGCCCGGGGACAGGGACGGGCAATCAGCCCCAGCATTTT. Translated, it gives CASSPGTGTGNQPQHF.

The CDR3 bases are TGTGCCAGCAGCTTAGGGGACAGGGGATTGGCCAAAAACATTCAGTACTTC. Its translation is CASSLGDRGLAKNIQYF. The rearrangement uses TRBV7-2 and TRBJ2-4, with TRBD1 matching over 10 bases. The CDR3 covers 17 residues. Looked up from germline, CDR1 is SGHTA and CDR2 is FQGNSA. After removal of 1 base from V and 1 base from J, the junction contained 4 bases not matched to a gene.

This rearrangement joins TRBV18 to TRBJ2-7, with 7 bases matching TRBD1. The trim removed 1 base at V and 3 bases at J, leaving 9 bases unmatched. CDR1 is KGHSH, CDR2 LQKENI, per germline. The CDR3 contains 16 residues. CDR3 sequence (DNA): TGTGCCAGCTCACCACTTTCGGCAGGGGGAATCTACGAGCAGTACTTC. It yields the protein CASSPLSAGGIYEQYF.

The chain recombines TRBV19 with TRBJ2-5; 14 bases match TRBD2. There are 15 residues in the CDR3. Trimming cost V 6 bases and J 5 bases; bases outside gene matches: 5. Germline loops: CDR1 LNHDA, CDR2 SQIVND (reference sequence). In nucleotides, the CDR3 is TGTGCCAGTAGCCCGGGACTAGCGGGAGACGAGACCCAGTACTTC. It specifies CASSPGLAGDETQYF. The variable domain in full, completed from reference TRBV19 and TRBJ2-5, reads DGGITQSPKYLFRKEGQNVTLSCEQNLNHDAMYWYRQDPGQGLRLIYYSQIVNDFQKGDIAEGYSVSREKKESFPLTVTSAQKNPTAFYLCASSPGLAGDETQYFGPGTRLLVL.

This clone was counted a single time. This rearrangement joins TRBV25-1 to TRBJ2-1; D is possibly TRBD2 (6 bases). V was pared by 1 base and J by 7 bases, with 17 bases between. CDR3 length: 16 residues. Germline lookup yields CDR1 MGHDK and CDR2 SYGVNS. The chain's CDR3 is CASSEWFSGHGNEQFF. The CDR3 DNA reads as TGTGCCAGCAGTGAATGGTTTAGCGGCCATGGGAATGAGCAGTTCTTC.

The rearrangement joins TRBV24-1 to TRBJ2-2, with D perhaps TRBD2 (5 bases). Trimming cost V 5 bases and J 4 bases, with 10 bases left between them. CDR1 and CDR2 from the germline V gene are KGHDR and SFDVKD. This CDR3 is built from 14 residues. DNA for the CDR3: TGTGCCACCAGTGCGGGGATACGCACCGGGGAGCTGTTTTTT. Translated, it gives CATSAGIRTGELFF.

The genes are TRBV30 and TRBJ2-7, with 7 bases lining up with TRBD1. The CDR3 runs 12 residues. The V gene end was trimmed by 5 bases and the J gene end by 2 bases; junction bases not matched to a gene: 3. The germline gives CDR1 GTSNPN, CDR2 SVGIG (reference sequence). The CDR3: CAWGTATYEQYF. Written as DNA, the CDR3 is TGTGCCTGGGGGACAGCCACCTACGAGCAGTACTTC.

The rearrangement joins TRBV7-9 to TRBJ2-7; D is uncertain. V lost 4 bases, J lost 3 bases, and 7 bases lay in between. This CDR3 region has 12 residues. Germline-derived CDR1 and CDR2 are SEHNR and FQNEAQ (reference sequence). The CDR3 coding sequence is TGTGCCAGCAGCTCTTCCCTCTACGAGCAGTACTTC. Amino acids: CASSSSLYEQYF.

The rearrangement uses TRBV27 and TRBJ2-1, with 8 bases that match TRBD2. The CDR3 runs 15 residues. Germline V CDR1 and CDR2: MNHEY, SMNVEV (reference sequence). The ends lost 0 bases at V and 4 bases at J; junction bases unmatched: 2. As DNA, the CDR3 is TGTGCCAGCAGTTTATCCGGGAGGGCGTACAATGAGCAGTTCTTC. This codes for CASSLSGRAYNEQFF.

The chain carries TRBV5-1 and TRBJ2-3; TRBD1 is a possible D gene (6 bases). V lost 5 bases to trimming and J lost 3 bases, with 10 bases between them. In germline, CDR1 is SGHRS, CDR2 YFSETQ. The CDR3 is made up of 13 amino acids. CDR3 in amino acids: CASSGGPTDTQYF. As DNA, the CDR3 is TGCGCCAGCAGTGGGGGCCCTACAGATACGCAGTATTTT.

The chain carries TRBV6-2 or TRBV6-3 and TRBJ2-7; 7 bases are a match to TRBD1. The trim removed 2 bases at V and 6 bases at J, leaving 4 bases unmatched. From germline, CDR1 is MNHEY and CDR2 SVGEGT. CDR3 length: 13 residues. CDR3 bases: TGTGCCAGCAGTTACGTGGGGACAGTCGAGCAGTACTTC. Amino acids: CASSYVGTVEQYF.

CDR3 sequence reads: CASSLTGTQNTGELFF. The DNA of the CDR3 is TGTGCCAGCAGCCTCACAGGGACCCAGAACACCGGGGAGCTGTTTTTT. The V call is TRBV4-2, the J call TRBJ2-2; D perhaps matches TRBD1 (6 bases). The CDR3 spans 16 residues. CDR1 and CDR2 from the germline V gene are LGHNA and YNFKEQ. The ends were cut back, 4 bases at V and 1 base at J, with 13 bases in the middle.

This chain links TRBV7-8 with TRBJ1-2; a weak D match, TRBD1 (5 bases). V shed 5 bases and J shed 4 bases, with 14 bases lying between them. The CDR3 sequence is 14 residues long. The V gene's germline CDR1 is SGHVS and CDR2 FQNEAQ. CDR3 coding DNA: TGTGCCAGCAGCCATCTACTTGGGGCCTATGGCTACACCTTC. It encodes CASSHLLGAYGYTF.

This chain connects TRBV9 to TRBJ2-2; D not certain. From germline, CDR1 is SGDLS and CDR2 YYNGEE. V was pared by 0 bases and J by 7 bases, with 4 bases between. The CDR3 is 12 residues long. The CDR3 DNA is TGTGCCAGCAGCGTAGTGTACGGGGAGCTGTTTTTT. The encoded protein is CASSVVYGELFF.

The chain combines TRBV24-1 with TRBJ1-5; 7 bases fit TRBD1. The CDR3 has 13 residues. Germline lookup yields CDR1 KGHDR and CDR2 SFDVKD. With 3 bases clipped from V and 9 bases from J, the junction kept 4 bases outside the gene matches. The CDR3 coding sequence is TGTGCCACCAGTGATCCACAGGGGTGGCCCCAGCATTTT. As protein: CATSDPQGWPQHF.

The V and J genes are TRBV29-1 and TRBJ2-3; the D is unclear. Deletions cut 7 bases from V and 0 bases from J, with 11 bases between. The CDR3 sequence is 13 residues long. CDR1 and CDR2 (germline): SQVTM, ANQGSEA. This CDR3 reads CSAGGGSTDTQYF. The CDR3, as DNA: TGCAGCGCCGGTGGCGGAAGCACAGATACGCAGTATTTT.

V is TRBV30 and J is TRBJ1-1; no definite D call. Between the trimmed V and J ends, which lost 0 bases and 4 bases, there was a span of 3 bases. Germline V gives CDR1 GTSNPN, CDR2 SVGIG (reference sequence). CDR3 length: 11 amino acids. The DNA of the CDR3 is TGTGCCTGGAGTGTCGGCACTGAAGCTTTCTTT. Protein sequence: CAWSVGTEAFF.

This clone was counted a single time. The V and J genes are TRBV14 and TRBJ2-7, with TRBD1 matching 9 bases. Per the germline V gene, CDR1 is SGHDN and CDR2 is FVKESK. The CDR3 length is 16 residues. The trim removed 3 bases at V and 3 bases at J, leaving 9 bases unmatched. The DNA for the CDR3 is TGTGCCAGCAGCCAGGGAGCCGGGACAGGGCTCTACGAGCAGTACTTC. It codes for CASSQGAGTGLYEQYF.

The chain links TRBV7-9 to TRBJ1-5; D possibly corresponds to TRBD1 (6 bases). Trimming took off 1 base at V and 7 bases at J, with 8 bases between the two ends. The length of the CDR3 is 13 residues. Per the germline V gene, CDR1 is SEHNR and CDR2 is FQNEAQ (reference sequence). The CDR3, as DNA: TGTGCCAGCAGCTTAGGGGGGCGGCAGCCCCAGCATTTT. Its translation: CASSLGGRQPQHF.

This chain joins TRBV28 and TRBJ1-2, with D possibly being TRBD1 (6 bases). CDR1 is MDHEN, CDR2 SYDVKM, per germline. The ends were cut back, 4 bases at V and 6 bases at J, with 15 bases in the middle. The CDR3 runs 14 residues. The CDR3 reads CASSSQGKRDGYTF. For the CDR3, the DNA is TGTGCCAGCAGTTCGCAGGGGAAGAGGGATGGCTACACCTTC.

The chain links TRBV28 to TRBJ1-5, with D perhaps TRBD1 (6 bases). With 7 bases removed from V and 6 bases from J, the gap between germline ends came to 13 bases. The germline CDR1 and CDR2 sequences are MDHEN and SYDVKM. CDR3 length equals 13 residues. Here the CDR3 DNA reads TGTGCCAGCATGGGGGCTGTTTTTCAGCCCCAGCATTTT. Its protein product is CASMGAVFQPQHF.

The gene calls are TRBV11-3 and TRBJ2-7; TRBD2 aligns across 9 bases. This CDR3 spans 17 amino acids. The germline CDR1 and CDR2 sequences are SGHNT and YENEEA. V was pared by 4 bases and J by 1 base, with 11 bases of the junction left unmatched. DNA for the CDR3: TGTGCCAGCAGCTCCACCGGGACTAGCTCCTTATCCTACGAGCAGTACTTC. Residues: CASSSTGTSSLSYEQYF.

In this sample, this clone turned up once. The chain combines TRBV9 with TRBJ1-1; the match to TRBD1 covers 8 bases. V lost 4 bases to trimming and J lost 0 bases; unmatched junction nucleotides: 14. There are 18 residues in the CDR3. Germline-derived CDR1 and CDR2 are SGDLS and YYNGEE. As DNA, the CDR3 is TGTGCCAGCAGCTCAGGGGTAGGGACAGGAATGATGAACACTGAAGCTTTCTTT. Its protein product is CASSSGVGTGMMNTEAFF.